Presented here are 15 T cell receptor beta chains from one specimen sequenced in a study of blood T cell repertoires in COVID-19. Measured with immunoSEQ multiplex PCR; TCRdb has only the in-frame clones, and not every one. The table has around 320,000 clones, about nine tenths seen once; the top ten hold around 10%. Specimen: peripheral blood. The receptors derive from a woman between 25 and 40 years old with COVID-19, enrolled during active disease.

This rearrangement joins TRBV27 to TRBJ2-7; D unclear. V shed 3 bases and J shed 6 bases, with 12 bases lying between them. The CDR3 runs to 13 residues. Germline assignment: CDR1 MNHEY and CDR2 SMNVEV (reference sequence). The CDR3 DNA reads TGTGCCAGCAGTTTTTCGGCGGTCGGCGAGCAGTACTTC. It is translated as CASSFSAVGEQYF.

The genes are TRBV9 and TRBJ2-6; 7 positions match TRBD1. Trimming took 3 bases from V and 1 from J; bases not matched to a gene: 10. CDR1 is SGDLS, CDR2 YYNGEE, per germline. The CDR3 contains 18 residues. The CDR3 bases are TGTGCCAGCAGCGGCCGGGACAGTGCCTCATCTGGGGCCAACGTCCTGACTTTC. It translates to CASSGRDSASSGANVLTF.

This chain links TRBV2 with TRBJ2-1; TRBD2 agrees at 9 bases. The J segment lost 7 bases and the V segment lost 7 bases, leaving 8 bases of the junction unmatched. In germline, CDR1 is SNHLY, CDR2 FYNNEI. The CDR3 loop spans 14 amino acids. This CDR3 reads CASKGVAGVNEQFF. CDR3 sequence (DNA): TGTGCCAGCAAAGGGGTAGCGGGGGTTAATGAGCAGTTCTTC. The complete variable domain, with remaining parts taken from reference TRBV2 and TRBJ2-1, reads EPEVTQTPSHQVTQMGQEVILRCVPISNHLYFYWYRQILGQKVEFLVSFYNNEISEKSEIFDDQFSVERPDGSNFTLKIRSTKLEDSAMYFCASKGVAGVNEQFFGPGTRLTVL.

The chain is built from TRBV4-1 and TRBJ1-3; 7 bases fit TRBD1. This CDR3 contains 19 residues. Germline-derived CDR1 and CDR2 are MGHRA and YSYEKL. The V gene end was trimmed by 2 bases and the J gene end by 3 bases; junction bases not matched to a gene: 16. CDR3 nucleotides: TGCGCCAGCAGCCAATTGCCCTCGCTAGAGGGGGCGCTTGGAAACACCATATATTTT. Translation gives CASSQLPSLEGALGNTIYF.

The chain links TRBV12-3 or TRBV12-4 to TRBJ1-2; weak D call: TRBD1 (5 bases). V lost 8 bases and J lost 9, with 16 bases in between. The CDR3 covers 12 residues. The CDR3, as DNA: TGTGCCAGCTGCCGGGGGTCTATGCGCTACACCTTC. This codes for CASCRGSMRYTF.

V gene TRBV9 combines with J gene TRBJ1-2, with 7 bases lining up with TRBD1. Germline V gene lookup returns CDR1 SGDLS and CDR2 YYNGEE. This CDR3 is 14 amino acids long. V was clipped by 7 bases and J by 1 base; unmatched bases: 7. CDR3 DNA sequence: TGTGCCAGCTCCGGGACAGTTTATAACTATGGCTACACCTTC. Protein: CASSGTVYNYGYTF.

This clone was picked up one time. This chain uses TRBV18 with TRBJ1-1; D is ambiguous. Looked up from germline, CDR1 is KGHSH and CDR2 is LQKENI. There are 13 residues in the CDR3. V was cut by 2 bases and J by 2 bases, with 6 bases left in between. CDR3 in amino acids: CASSPVVNTEAFF. For the CDR3, the DNA is TGTGCCAGCTCACCAGTAGTAAACACTGAAGCTTTCTTT. Supplemented by reference TRBV18 and TRBJ1-1, the full variable domain reads NAGVMQNPRHLVRRRGQEARLRCSPMKGHSHVYWYRQLPEEGLKFMVYLQKENIIDESGMPKERFSAEFPKEGPSILRIQQVVRGDSAAYFCASSPVVNTEAFFGQGTRLTVV.

The V and J genes are TRBV5-6 and TRBJ1-2, with D possibly matching TRBD1 (5 bases). The germline V gene encodes CDR1 SGHDT and CDR2 YYEEEE. This CDR3 comprises 14 residues. Between the trimmed V and J ends, which lost 3 bases and 4 bases, there was a span of 13 bases. The CDR3, as DNA: TGTGCCAGCAGCTACCGGGGGGGATTCTATGGCTACACCTTC. This translates into CASSYRGGFYGYTF.

This rearrangement joins TRBV27 to TRBJ1-5; D is undetermined. The V and J ends lost 5 bases and 0 bases respectively, with 14 bases between them. This CDR3 has 16 residues. CDR1 is MNHEY and CDR2 is SMNVEV in the germline V gene (reference sequence). CDR3 sequence reads: CASSPSLGDSNQPQHF. The CDR3 coding sequence is TGTGCCAGCAGTCCCTCCCTCGGGGATAGCAATCAGCCCCAGCATTTT.

This chain joins TRBV6-5 and TRBJ1-6, with a possible D match to TRBD1 (5 bases). The germline V gene has CDR1 MNHEY and CDR2 SVGAGI. The CDR3 extends over 15 amino acids. The germline V and J ends were trimmed by 10 bases and 4 bases, with 17 bases remaining between them. The CDR3 coding sequence is TGTGCCACCGCCGAAGGGAAGGGGTATAATTCACCCCTCCACTTT. It encodes CATAEGKGYNSPLHF.

This chain connects TRBV2 to TRBJ2-1, with TRBD2 matching over 12 bases. With 6 bases clipped from V and 7 bases from J, the junction kept 19 bases outside the gene matches. The germline gives CDR1 SNHLY, CDR2 FYNNEI. CDR3 length: 19 residues. The CDR3 loop reads CASSPAGLAGDWKLNEQFF. For the CDR3, the DNA is TGTGCCAGCAGCCCCGCGGGACTAGCGGGCGACTGGAAGCTGAATGAGCAGTTCTTC.

The chain employs TRBV12-2 and TRBJ2-3; no check of the table's D call, TRBD2, against the DNA was made. TRBV12-2 is a documented pseudogene. The CDR3 covers 19 residues. The CDR3 here is CASRPSGRRNWIYTDTQYF. The CDR3 nucleotides read TGTGCAAGTCGCCCGAGCGGCCGAAGAAATTGGATCTACACAGATACGCAGTATTTT.

J is TRBJ1-2 and V is TRBV6-1; tentative D call: TRBD1 (5 bases). The CDR3 consists of 16 residues. Trimming left V 4 bases short and J 4 bases short, with 19 bases between. Germline CDR1 is MNHNS and CDR2 is SASEGT. CDR3 residues: CASSVVSGLRVYGYTF. In DNA, the CDR3 is TGTGCCAGCAGTGTCGTCTCTGGGCTCAGGGTCTATGGCTACACCTTC.

This clone was observed once. This rearrangement joins TRBV5-1 to TRBJ2-5; 7 bases agree with TRBD2. V shed 2 bases, J shed 5 bases, and the junction held 9 bases outside the gene matches. Germline CDR1 is SGHRS and CDR2 is YFSETQ. The CDR3 loop spans 15 amino acids. The CDR3 sequence is CASSLTSVGVETQYF. CDR3 nucleotides: TGCGCCAGCAGCTTAACTAGCGTTGGGGTGGAGACCCAGTACTTC.

The chain has TRBV20-1 and TRBJ1-2; 7 positions match TRBD1. V lost 5 bases and J lost 7; bases outside the gene matches: 4. Germline V gives CDR1 DFQATT, CDR2 SNEGSKA (reference sequence). There are 11 residues in the CDR3. DNA of the CDR3: TGCAGTGCTGGGGACAGTCCTGGCTACACCTTC. Translated: CSAGDSPGYTF.